This T cell receptor (beta chain) is drawn from a study of cytomegalovirus exposure and HLA in healthy donors. Looking at the study overall: There were roughly 80 million unique TCRs (from HLA-typed donors) in an early data release. Whole-study results and caveats: Diagnosis of cytomegalovirus status made by the classifier reportedly showed high specificity and sensitivity.

This clone is judged medium-sized. Its matching antigen is unknown. A multiplex PCR was run with 60 Vbeta primers and 13 Jbeta primers. Repertoires were generated with immunoSEQ multiplex PCR, while TCRdb's copy carries only in-frame clones and drops some. The data contain 75,000 to 80,000 clones, 78% of them seen just once; the ten biggest clones take up roughly 1.7%. This CDR3 comprises 14 residues. The V and J ends lost 7 bases and 0 bases, in that order; junction bases with no gene match: 5. The V gene's germline CDR1 is SNHLY and CDR2 FYNNEI. Material: PBMCs. The chain recombines TRBV2 with TRBJ1-1; TRBD1 aligns across 7 bases. This TCR was sampled from a man aged 40-55 years in good health and CMV-seronegative. In DNA form, the CDR3 reads TGTGCCAGCACAGGAAGGGGGCTGAACACTGAAGCTTTCTTT. Translated: CASTGRGLNTEAFF.